This passage covers 29 T cell receptor beta chains from one sample sequenced in a study of regulatory and conventional T cells in breast cancer. TCRdb redid the calling of the PCR reads with MiXCR, one entry per CDR3 protein. Seen here are 9,500 to 13,000 distinct CDR3 sequences, roughly 36% observed once, and the top ten hold approximately 6.1%. The sequencing input was conventional T cells from blood. These receptors were obtained from a male donor in good health.

To note about this clonotype: Possible read error: a much larger clone is one base away. This chain connects TRBV20-1 to TRBJ2-1; possibly TRBD1 or TRBD2 for D (6 bases each). CDR3 size: 15 residues. In germline, CDR1 is DFQATT, CDR2 SNEGSKA (reference sequence). The CDR3 DNA reads TGCAGTGCTACCGCTGCCGGGGGCTCCTACGATGAGCAGTTCTTC. This gives the protein CSATAAGGSYDEQFF.

This clonotype is labeled as medium-sized. The V gene is TRBV20-1, the J gene TRBJ1-5; D ambiguous. CDR1 and CDR2 (germline): DFQATT, SNEGSKA (reference sequence). This CDR3 comprises 11 residues. Trimming took off 3 bases at V and 7 bases at J, with 7 bases between the two ends. CDR3 in DNA: TGCAGTGCTAGTGCAGAACAGCCCCAGCATTTT. It encodes CSASAEQPQHF.

The chain combines TRBV3-1 with TRBJ2-1, with unresolved D. Germline lookup yields CDR1 LGHDT and CDR2 YNNKEL (reference sequence). This CDR3 is built from 14 residues. V was trimmed by 4 bases and J by 7 bases, leaving 14 bases between them. CDR3 coding DNA: TGTGCCAGCAGCCCTCCATCTTCGCGGAATGAGCAGTTCTTC. Translation: CASSPPSSRNEQFF.

There are a few counts of this clonotype. The CDR3 nucleotides are TGTGCCAGCAGCTTAGTTGGCCAGGGCACAGATACGCAGTATTTT. Its translation is CASSLVGQGTDTQYF. The chain combines TRBV7-2 with TRBJ2-3; D not certain. V gave up 1 base and J gave up 1 base, with 9 bases separating them. In germline, CDR1 is SGHTA, CDR2 FQGNSA. CDR3 length: 15 amino acids.

Points on this clonotype: A read error is likely, as this CDR3 ends without the conserved phenylalanine or tryptophan. This chain joins TRBV10-1 and TRBJ1-6; a weak D match, TRBD1 (6 bases). CDR3 length equals 15 residues. The germline V gene has CDR1 WNHNN and CDR2 SYGVQD (reference sequence). The CDR3 sequence: CASSSGQIYNSPLHL. CDR3 coding DNA: TGCGCTAGCAGTTCCGGACAGATATATAATTCACCCCTCCACCTT.

Remarks on this clonotype: Without the conserved terminal phenylalanine or tryptophan, this CDR3 likely stems from a read error. The chain is built from TRBV7-2 and TRBJ2-5; no clear D. The CDR3 is 12 amino acids. The germline gives CDR1 SGHTA, CDR2 FQGNSA. V lost 4 bases and J lost 5, with 8 bases in between. The CDR3: CASSSFRETQYS. CDR3 sequence (DNA): TGTGCCAGCAGCTCCTTTAGGGAGACCCAGTACTCC.

This chain uses TRBV6-1 with TRBJ1-2, with 8 nucleotides matching TRBD1. The J segment lost 4 bases and the V segment lost 6 bases, leaving 4 bases of the junction unmatched. CDR1 is MNHNS, CDR2 SASEGT, per germline. The CDR3 is made up of 13 amino acids. DNA of the CDR3: TGTGCCAGCAGGCAGGGACAGGCCTATGGCTACACCTTC. This codes for CASRQGQAYGYTF.

This clonotype has more than one count but fewer than ten. The V and J genes are TRBV5-6 and TRBJ2-1; D gene uncertain. The germline gives CDR1 SGHDT, CDR2 YYEEEE. This CDR3 has 17 amino acids. V dropped 0 bases and J dropped 0 bases, with 13 bases sitting between them. For the CDR3, the DNA is TGTGCCAGCAGCTTGGCCATCGACAAGAGCTCCTACAATGAGCAGTTCTTC. This encodes CASSLAIDKSSYNEQFF.

This clonotype was detected a few times. This chain connects TRBV7-2 to TRBJ1-6; D is possibly TRBD1 (6 bases). V was shortened by 1 base and J by 6 bases, with 10 bases between the two germline ends. Germline assignment: CDR1 SGHTA and CDR2 FQGNSA. The CDR3 totals 15 residues. CDR3 sequence reads: CASSLGTDGNSPLHF. The CDR3 region has the DNA TGTGCCAGCAGCTTAGGGACAGATGGTAATTCACCCCTCCACTTT.

This clonotype was seen a handful of times. The rearrangement uses TRBV5-1 and TRBJ1-1; a weak D match, TRBD1 (6 bases). In germline, CDR1 is SGHRS, CDR2 YFSETQ. There are 16 residues in the CDR3. Trimming took 4 bases from V and 4 from J, leaving 20 bases between them. The CDR3 bases are TGCGCCAGCAGCACCAAGCTTACAGGGTCTGTCACTGAAGCTTTCTTT. Translation: CASSTKLTGSVTEAFF.

This clonotype was counted a few times. The gene calls are TRBV5-1 and TRBJ1-1; no definite D call. Germline values: CDR1 SGHRS, CDR2 YFSETQ. The V and J ends lost 1 base and 1 base respectively, with 8 bases between them. The CDR3 has 14 residues. For the CDR3, the DNA is TGCGCCAGCAGCTTGTTGGTGGAGAACACTGAAGCTTTCTTT. It is translated as CASSLLVENTEAFF.

A few counts support this clonotype. This chain joins TRBV7-9 and TRBJ2-1, with TRBD1 matching over 9 bases. V shed 7 bases, J shed 1 base, and the junction held 11 bases outside the gene matches. The CDR3 is 17 residues long. The V gene's germline CDR1 is SEHNR and CDR2 FQNEAQ (reference sequence). The CDR3 here is CASTPGQGRGSYNEQFF. The CDR3 nucleotides are TGTGCCAGCACCCCGGGACAGGGACGGGGGTCCTACAATGAGCAGTTCTTC.

This clonotype was seen more than once but under ten times. This chain links TRBV7-6 with TRBJ1-4, with D possibly TRBD1 on 5 matching bases. V was shortened by 5 bases and J by 3 bases, with 25 bases between the two germline ends. The germline V gene has CDR1 SGHVS and CDR2 FNYEAQ. The CDR3 covers 19 residues. In DNA, the CDR3 is TGTGCCAGCAGCCCTGTTACAGCAGGGTCGGCGACGGCTAATGAAAAACTGTTTTTT. Its translation is CASSPVTAGSATANEKLFF.

The rearrangement uses TRBV29-1 and TRBJ2-1, with 10 bases identical to TRBD2. The CDR3 is 13 residues long. Germline V gene lookup returns CDR1 SQVTM and CDR2 ANQGSEA. V shed 5 bases and J 7 bases; nucleotides not matched to a gene: 5. CDR3 coding DNA: TGCAGCGTTCAACCGACTAGCGGGAATGAGCAGTTCTTC. This sequence encodes CSVQPTSGNEQFF.

This chain connects TRBV5-1 to TRBJ2-1; 11 positions agree with TRBD1. V shed 4 bases, J shed 6 bases, and the junction held 3 bases outside the gene matches. The CDR3 consists of 14 residues. Germline loops: CDR1 SGHRS, CDR2 YFSETQ. CDR3 sequence (DNA): TGCGCCAGCAGCGGGACAGGGGGTTCCAATGAGCAGTTCTTC. This sequence encodes CASSGTGGSNEQFF.

The chain has TRBV27 and TRBJ1-2, with no clear D. Germline V gene lookup returns CDR1 MNHEY and CDR2 SMNVEV (reference sequence). V was trimmed by 8 bases and J by 5 bases, leaving 9 bases between them. The CDR3 is 11 amino acids. The CDR3 is CASLDRYGYTF. The CDR3 nucleotides are TGTGCCAGCCTTGATCGGTATGGCTACACCTTC.

The genes are TRBV18 and TRBJ1-1; perhaps TRBD1 as D (5 bases). CDR1 and CDR2 (germline): KGHSH, LQKENI. The ends were cut back, 6 bases at V and 0 bases at J, with 20 bases in the middle. The CDR3 runs 17 residues. The CDR3 loop is CASSPRDSGVMNTEAFF. CDR3 nucleotide sequence: TGTGCCAGCTCCCCCCGGGACTCGGGGGTGATGAACACTGAAGCTTTCTTT.

This clonotype was found a few times. The V call is TRBV6-6, the J call TRBJ1-1; no reliable D call. This CDR3 spans 13 amino acids. V was clipped by 8 bases and J by 3 bases, with 13 bases between them. Germline V CDR1 and CDR2: MNHNY, SVGAGI (reference sequence). CDR3 residues: CASSPLPDTEAFF. Here the CDR3 DNA reads TGTGCCAGCTCACCTCTTCCGGACACTGAAGCTTTCTTT.

The table lists this clonotype with a few counts. The chain couples TRBV4-2 to TRBJ1-5; maybe TRBD1 (5 bases). Between the trimmed V and J ends, which lost 0 bases and 6 bases, there was a span of 9 bases. In germline, CDR1 is LGHNA, CDR2 YNFKEQ. The CDR3 totals 14 residues. The CDR3: CASSQDGGTQPQHF. CDR3 sequence (DNA): TGTGCCAGCAGCCAAGATGGGGGGACTCAGCCCCAGCATTTT.

In its sample, this clonotype was seen a few times. The chain is built from TRBV3-1 and TRBJ2-1, with 8 bases that match TRBD1. V shed 1 base, J shed 3 bases, and the junction held 2 bases outside the gene matches. The germline V gene encodes CDR1 LGHDT and CDR2 YNNKEL (reference sequence). The CDR3 is made up of 15 amino acids. DNA for the CDR3: TGTGCCAGCAGCCAAGGACAGGGGAACTACAATGAGCAGTTCTTC. It codes for CASSQGQGNYNEQFF.

This clonotype was observed a handful of times. V usage is TRBV5-1 and J usage is TRBJ2-5, with a possible D match to TRBD2 (7 bases). The germline V gene encodes CDR1 SGHRS and CDR2 YFSETQ. This CDR3 is built from 16 residues. V was pared by 0 bases and J by 4 bases, with 16 bases between. CDR3 nucleotides: TGCGCCAGCAGCTTGGGGCGGCCAGGGGAGGGAGAGACCCAGTACTTC. Its protein product is CASSLGRPGEGETQYF.

The chain combines TRBV5-1 with TRBJ2-2; TRBD1 agrees at 7 bases. With 7 bases clipped from V and 0 bases from J, the junction kept 3 bases outside the gene matches. The CDR3 runs to 14 residues. Germline lookup yields CDR1 SGHRS and CDR2 YFSETQ. DNA of the CDR3: TGCGCCAGCGGGGACAGCGCGAACACCGGGGAGCTGTTTTTT. Its translation: CASGDSANTGELFF.

This clonotype has just a few counts. This chain joins TRBV7-2 and TRBJ2-1, with D hard to call. With 1 base removed from V and 10 bases from J, the gap between germline ends came to 14 bases. The length of the CDR3 is 14 residues. Germline CDR1 SGHTA, CDR2 FQGNSA. The CDR3 DNA reads TGTGCCAGCAGCTTAGATTTAACGCCCAGGGAGCAGTTCTTC. It encodes CASSLDLTPREQFF.

A note on this clonotype: Just one base apart from a much larger clone, this may be a read error. The conserved closing phenylalanine or tryptophan is absent in this CDR3, likely reflecting a read error. The chain has TRBV12-3 or TRBV12-4 and TRBJ2-3; TRBD1 aligns across 7 bases. After removal of 5 bases from V and 4 bases from J, the junction contained 9 bases not matched to a gene. The CDR3 runs 15 residues. CDR3 nucleotides: TGTGCCAGCAGTAGAGTACTTACAGGGGCAGATACGCAGTATTCT. It codes for CASSRVLTGADTQYS.

A word on this clonotype: A junction end diverges from the germline sequence, so it may reflect a read error. CDR3 loop: CAISERGGSNCGYTF. DNA of the CDR3: TGTGCCATCAGTGAGAGGGGGGGTAGTAACTGTGGCTACACCTTC. V and J are TRBV10-3 and TRBJ1-2; the D gene is possibly TRBD1 (6 bases). The CDR3 has 15 amino acids. Germline CDR1 and CDR2: ENHRY and SYGVKD.

The chain joins TRBV6-6 to TRBJ2-1; 8 bases fit TRBD2. The CDR3 length is 16 residues. Germline-derived CDR1 and CDR2 are MNHNY and SVGAGI (reference sequence). V dropped 8 bases and J dropped 1; count of bases not matched to a gene: 10. The CDR3 reads CASRTSGGESYNEQFF. The CDR3 DNA reads as TGTGCCAGCCGGACCAGCGGGGGTGAATCCTACAATGAGCAGTTCTTC.

The chain employs TRBV6-1 and TRBJ2-5; 11 bases line up with TRBD1. Germline CDR1 reads MNHNS; CDR2 reads SASEGT. The CDR3 extends over 17 amino acids. Unmatched junction bases numbered 9, after V lost 4 bases and J lost 2 bases. CDR3 sequence reads: CASSGGFGTGGQETQYF. The DNA for the CDR3 is TGTGCCAGCAGTGGGGGATTCGGGACAGGGGGGCAAGAGACCCAGTACTTC.

The J gene is TRBJ2-3, the V gene TRBV7-2, with 12 bases fitting TRBD2. The V gene's germline CDR1 is SGHTA and CDR2 FQGNSA. The CDR3 length is 17 residues. Losses at the gene ends were 2 bases for V and 1 base for J; bases not matched to a gene: 4. This chain's CDR3 is CASSLRASGGGTDTQYF. CDR3 bases: TGTGCCAGCAGCTTAAGGGCTAGCGGGGGGGGCACAGATACGCAGTATTTT.

This clonotype was seen a handful of times. The chain links TRBV6-2 or TRBV6-3 to TRBJ2-1, with 9 bases fitting TRBD1. J was trimmed by 7 bases and V by 6 bases; bases with no gene match: 13. The CDR3 is 16 amino acids. CDR1 is MNHEY and CDR2 is SVGEGT in the germline V gene. The CDR3 spells CASSPPGQGSSNEQFF. The CDR3 region has the DNA TGTGCCAGCAGCCCCCCCGGACAGGGGTCTTCTAATGAGCAGTTCTTC.